These 32 T cell receptor beta chains were all obtained from the same sample, sequenced in a study of T-cell reconstitution after alpha-beta-depleted transplantation in children. A TCRbeta library incorporating unique molecular identifiers was prepared. TCRdb independently ran MiXCR on the PCR reads; one entry per CDR3 protein. The sample records 420,000 or so distinct CDR3 sequences, around 9.9% being singletons. The sample consisted of PBMCs from the stem cell graft donor, taken from the stem cell graft. The receptors stem from a human donor who donated a stem cell graft to a child with acute myeloid leukemia.

This clonotype was picked up many times. The chain joins TRBV7-2 to TRBJ2-1; 8 bases map to TRBD1. This CDR3 contains 14 residues. CDR1 and CDR2 from the germline V gene are SGHTA and FQGNSA. V trimming: 6 bases; J trimming: 6 bases; junction bases outside the gene matches: 7. CDR3 in DNA: TGTGCCAGCAGTCGAAGACAGGGGTCCAATGAGCAGTTCTTC. Translating gives CASSRRQGSNEQFF.

This clonotype was counted only a few times. J is TRBJ1-1 and V is TRBV15, with 7 nucleotides matching TRBD1. The CDR3 contains 16 residues. J gave up 1 base and V 5 bases, and 10 bases lay outside the gene matches. Germline V CDR1 and CDR2: LNHNV, YYDKDF (reference sequence). CDR3 amino acids: CATSLPRTGRNTEAFF. DNA of the CDR3: TGTGCCACCAGCCTGCCCCGGACAGGCAGGAACACTGAAGCTTTCTTT.

Only a few counts were recorded for this clonotype. The chain links TRBV29-1 to TRBJ1-4; no definite D call. The CDR3 is 14 amino acids. Germline CDR1 is SQVTM and CDR2 is ANQGSEA. Deletions cut 4 bases from V and 0 bases from J, with 9 bases between. DNA of the CDR3: TGCAGCGTTGGGACCGACACAACTAATGAAAAACTGTTTTTT. This encodes CSVGTDTTNEKLFF.

The table lists this clonotype with a few counts. The chain joins TRBV7-2 to TRBJ2-2, with 9 bases aligning to TRBD2. Germline assignment: CDR1 SGHTA and CDR2 FQGNSA. With 5 bases clipped from V and 7 bases from J, the junction kept 8 bases outside the gene matches. The CDR3 runs to 15 residues. CDR3 DNA: TGTGCCAGCAGCCCCTCTGGCGGGAGGGTCGGGGAGCTGTTTTTT. Residues: CASSPSGGRVGELFF. The full variable domain, its missing parts supplied by reference TRBV7-2 and TRBJ2-2, is GAGVSQSPSNKVTEKGKDVELRCDPISGHTALYWYRQSLGQGLEFLIYFQGNSAPDKSGLPSDRFSAERTGGSVSTLTIQRTQQEDSAVYLCASSPSGGRVGELFFGEGSRLTVL.

V and J are TRBV5-1 and TRBJ2-5, with D perhaps TRBD2 (6 bases). Germline V gene data show CDR1 as SGHRS and CDR2 as YFSETQ. The CDR3 is 15 amino acids. V lost 0 bases, J lost 4 bases, and 13 bases lay in between. CDR3 sequence: CASSLGPGLVETQYF. CDR3 DNA sequence: TGCGCCAGCAGCTTGGGCCCGGGACTTGTAGAGACCCAGTACTTC.

This clonotype has at least ten counts. The chain links TRBV20-1 to TRBJ2-3; TRBD2 agrees at 14 bases. Looked up from germline, CDR1 is DFQATT and CDR2 is SNEGSKA (reference sequence). J was trimmed by 6 bases and V by 4 bases; bases with no gene match: 6. The CDR3 totals 15 residues. The CDR3 bases are TGCAGTGCTATTACGACTAGCGGGGGGGCTGATACGCAGTATTTT. It specifies CSAITTSGGADTQYF.

This clonotype was seen more than once but under ten times. The chain uses TRBV4-3 and TRBJ2-1; D ambiguous. V gave up 1 base and J gave up 2 bases, with 9 bases separating them. The CDR3 has 15 amino acids. Germline lookup yields CDR1 LGHNA and CDR2 YSLEER. CDR3 DNA sequence: TGCGCCAGCAGCCAAGCCCTAGGGCCCTACAATGAGCAGTTCTTC. It codes for CASSQALGPYNEQFF.

This clonotype was found a few times. This chain links TRBV20-1 with TRBJ2-1; D is possibly TRBD2 (5 bases). The V end was cut by 5 bases, the J end by 8 bases, with 16 bases between. In germline, CDR1 is DFQATT, CDR2 SNEGSKA (reference sequence). This CDR3 region has 13 residues. CDR3: CSASGLHPDEQFF. Written as DNA, the CDR3 is TGCAGTGCTTCCGGACTTCACCCCGATGAGCAGTTCTTC.

This clonotype appeared a few times. The gene calls are TRBV5-6 and TRBJ2-3; no clear D gene. Germline loops: CDR1 SGHDT, CDR2 YYEEEE. V lost 4 bases and J lost 3, with 15 bases in between. The CDR3 extends over 15 amino acids. The CDR3 reads CASSAINRLTDTQYF. The CDR3 DNA follows: TGTGCCAGCAGCGCCATTAACCGATTAACAGATACGCAGTATTTT. Full variable domain (outside the CDR3, taken from reference TRBV5-6 and TRBJ2-3): DAGVTQSPTHLIKTRGQQVTLRCSPKSGHDTVSWYQQALGQGPQFIFQYYEEEERQRGNFPDRFSGHQFPNYSSELNVNALLLGDSALYLCASSAINRLTDTQYFGPGTRLTVL.

Concerning this clonotype itself: A much larger clone is a single base away; this may be a read error. This chain connects TRBV7-8 to TRBJ1-2; tentatively, D is TRBD1 (6 bases). The CDR3 runs 13 residues. The V end was cut by 4 bases, the J end by 2 bases, with 8 bases between. Germline V gene data show CDR1 as SGHVS and CDR2 as FQNEAQ. The CDR3, as DNA: TGTGCCAGCAGCTCGGGACACAACTATGGCTACACCTTC. Translating gives CASSSGHNYGYTF.

This clonotype was observed a handful of times. The chain uses TRBV24-1 and TRBJ2-2; TRBD2 agrees at 14 bases. From germline, CDR1 is KGHDR and CDR2 SFDVKD. This CDR3 spans 16 amino acids. The trim removed 3 bases at V and 13 bases at J, leaving 9 bases unmatched. CDR3 sequence (DNA): TGTGCCACCAGTGATCCTGGGACTAGCGGGGGACCCGGGCTGTTTTTT. This encodes CATSDPGTSGGPGLFF.

There are a few counts of this clonotype. This rearrangement joins TRBV12-3 or TRBV12-4 to TRBJ2-2, with 9 bases matching TRBD1. This CDR3 is 14 amino acids long. V trimming: 7 bases; J trimming: 5 bases; junction bases outside the gene matches: 5. CDR3 residues: CASIRDRVTGELFF. The CDR3 region has the DNA TGTGCCAGCATCCGGGACAGGGTAACCGGGGAGCTGTTTTTT.

This sequence joins TRBV12-3 or TRBV12-4 and TRBJ2-1; unclear D gene. V was trimmed by 7 bases and J by 0 bases, leaving 16 bases between them. The length of the CDR3 is 16 residues. The DNA of the CDR3 is TGTGCCAGCACCCTCCCGGGCCCAAGCTCCTACAATGAGCAGTTCTTC. The encoded protein is CASTLPGPSSYNEQFF.

This rearrangement joins TRBV5-6 to TRBJ2-5; D might be TRBD1 (5 bases). The CDR3 extends over 15 amino acids. V lost 1 base, J lost 5 bases, and 15 bases lay in between. The V gene's germline CDR1 is SGHDT and CDR2 YYEEEE. CDR3: CASSLQVVAGETQYF. The DNA of the CDR3 is TGTGCCAGCAGCTTGCAGGTTGTGGCAGGGGAGACCCAGTACTTC.

The chain recombines TRBV7-2 with TRBJ2-1, with D maybe TRBD2 (6 bases). Germline V CDR1 and CDR2: SGHTA, FQGNSA. The CDR3 consists of 16 residues. V was clipped by 0 bases and J by 4 bases, with 13 bases between them. In nucleotides, the CDR3 is TGTGCCAGCAGCTTAGCGGAGGGGCTGGGATACAATGAGCAGTTCTTC. This sequence encodes CASSLAEGLGYNEQFF. Based on the CDR3 plus reference TRBV7-2 and TRBJ2-1, the full variable domain is GAGVSQSPSNKVTEKGKDVELRCDPISGHTALYWYRQSLGQGLEFLIYFQGNSAPDKSGLPSDRFSAERTGGSVSTLTIQRTQQEDSAVYLCASSLAEGLGYNEQFFGPGTRLTVL.

This clonotype was counted between two and nine times. V gene TRBV5-1 combines with J gene TRBJ2-5, with a possible D match to TRBD2 (5 bases). The CDR3 is 14 residues long. Trimming left V 4 bases short and J 5 bases short, with 15 bases between. CDR1 is SGHRS and CDR2 is YFSETQ in the germline V gene. CDR3 nucleotides: TGCGCCAGCAGCCACTCCCTAGCTGGGGAGACCCAGTACTTC. Protein product: CASSHSLAGETQYF.

The V and J genes are TRBV7-8 and TRBJ2-7; tentative D call: TRBD1 (6 bases). Germline loops: CDR1 SGHVS, CDR2 FQNEAQ. The CDR3 covers 15 residues. V lost 3 bases and J lost 4, with 16 bases in between. CDR3 region: CASSFTREGDYEQYV. As DNA, the CDR3 is TGTGCCAGCAGCTTTACACGCGAGGGGGATTACGAGCAGTACGTC.

V and J are TRBV5-5 and TRBJ2-5; tentatively, D is TRBD2 (5 bases). V was trimmed by 1 base and J by 5 bases, leaving 12 bases between them. There are 14 residues in the CDR3. CDR1 and CDR2 (germline): SGHKS, YYEKEE (reference sequence). CDR3 protein: CASSLFRGPETQYF. Here the CDR3 DNA reads TGTGCCAGCAGCTTGTTTCGAGGGCCGGAGACCCAGTACTTC.

The chain carries TRBV5-6 and TRBJ1-4; TRBD1 is a possible D gene (5 bases). Germline-derived CDR1 and CDR2 are SGHDT and YYEEEE. The CDR3 covers 15 residues. V lost 4 bases, J lost 0 bases, and 10 bases lay in between. The CDR3 is CASSLQGTTNEKLFF. For the CDR3, the DNA is TGTGCCAGCAGCCTTCAGGGAACAACTAATGAAAAACTGTTTTTT.

This clonotype appeared a few times. The chain combines TRBV4-1 with TRBJ1-3; no clear D. The CDR3 runs 16 residues. Trimming pared 4 bases from V and 0 bases from J, leaving 13 bases between. Germline-derived CDR1 and CDR2 are MGHRA and YSYEKL. The CDR3 sequence is CASSLQAGSSGNTIYF. CDR3 nucleotides: TGCGCCAGCAGCCTCCAGGCCGGGAGCTCTGGAAACACCATATATTTT.

Of note for this clonotype: This may arise from a read error, as a much more abundant clone is one base away. The chain has TRBV20-1 and TRBJ1-1, with unresolved D. The CDR3 is 13 amino acids. Germline V gene data show CDR1 as DFQATT and CDR2 as SNEGSKA (reference sequence). CDR3 nucleotides: TGCGTCTACTTCCAACCGGGGTCAAAGGGAGCTTTCTTT. It specifies CVYFQPGSKGAFF.

V usage is TRBV5-1 and J usage is TRBJ2-7; tentatively, D is TRBD2 (6 bases). The V end was cut by 0 bases, the J end by 5 bases, with 15 bases between. Germline V CDR1 and CDR2: SGHRS, YFSETQ. The CDR3 runs to 15 residues. The CDR3 DNA is TGCGCCAGCAGCTTGGGACTAGGAGACCTTAACGAGCAGTACTTC. Its translation: CASSLGLGDLNEQYF.

The table lists this clonotype with a few counts. This chain connects TRBV21-1 to TRBJ2-2; the D call in the table, TRBD2, was not verified against the DNA. TRBV21-1 is a known pseudogene. The CDR3 covers 17 residues. The CDR3 sequence is CASSKYPSGGAPGELFF. In DNA form, the CDR3 reads TGTGCCAGCAGCAAATATCCTAGCGGGGGGGCCCCCGGGGAGCTGTTTTTT.

This clonotype has a handful of counts. The rearrangement joins TRBV7-2 to TRBJ1-5; D is uncertain. The CDR3 has 14 residues. Trimming removed 3 bases at V and 5 bases at J, with 11 bases between. Germline V lookup: CDR1 SGHTA, CDR2 FQGNSA. The CDR3 spells CASSFTSQDQPQHF. The CDR3 region has the DNA TGTGCCAGCAGCTTCACCTCACAAGATCAGCCCCAGCATTTT.

V and J are TRBV7-6 and TRBJ2-6; D call uncertain. Germline loops: CDR1 SGHVS, CDR2 FNYEAQ. Trimming stripped 1 base from V and 0 bases from J, with 10 bases between. The CDR3 is made up of 17 amino acids. CDR3 protein: CASSLGYRSSGANVLTF. CDR3 nucleotide sequence: TGTGCCAGCAGCTTAGGCTACAGATCCTCTGGGGCCAACGTCCTGACTTTC.

This clonotype has just a few counts. The V and J genes are TRBV12-3 or TRBV12-4 and TRBJ1-3; no firm D call. CDR3 length: 16 amino acids. V was cut by 6 bases and J by 0 bases, with 15 bases left in between. The CDR3 DNA follows: TGTGCCAGCAGGTCTCAATACAGTCTCTCTGGAAACACCATATATTTT. Its protein is CASRSQYSLSGNTIYF.

This clonotype occurred a few times. The V call is TRBV7-2, the J call TRBJ1-4; TRBD1 aligns across 7 bases. Germline CDR1 is SGHTA and CDR2 is FQGNSA. This CDR3 has 14 residues. V lost 6 bases and J lost 12; bases outside the gene matches: 13. This chain's CDR3 is CASSRQGPLRELFF. CDR3 nucleotides: TGTGCCAGCAGTCGACAGGGACCCTTGAGAGAACTGTTTTTT.

The rearrangement joins TRBV7-6 to TRBJ2-2, with 8 bases matching TRBD2. V lost 5 bases, J lost 4 bases, and 9 bases stayed unmatched. The CDR3 is 16 residues long. Germline CDR1 and CDR2: SGHVS and FNYEAQ. In DNA form, the CDR3 reads TGTGCCAGCAGCCCAGGGGTAGCGGGACTCACCGGGGAGCTGTTTTTT. Translated: CASSPGVAGLTGELFF. The complete variable domain, with remaining parts taken from reference TRBV7-6 and TRBJ2-2, reads GAGVSQSPRYKVTKRGQDVALRCDPISGHVSLYWYRQALGQGPEFLTYFNYEAQQDKSGLPNDRFSAERPEGSISTLTIQRTEQRDSAMYRCASSPGVAGLTGELFFGEGSRLTVL.

The rearrangement joins TRBV5-1 to TRBJ2-5; D remains ambiguous. The CDR3 sequence is 15 residues long. The germline CDR1 and CDR2 sequences are SGHRS and YFSETQ. The V gene lost 0 bases and the J gene lost 5 bases, with 14 bases spanning the gap. This CDR3 reads CASSLEGYMGETQYF. CDR3 coding DNA: TGCGCCAGCAGCTTGGAGGGCTACATGGGGGAGACCCAGTACTTC.

This clonotype occurred a few times. V usage is TRBV12-3 or TRBV12-4 and J usage is TRBJ2-1; TRBD2 aligns across 10 bases. V lost 7 bases, J lost 8 bases, and 8 bases stayed unmatched. This CDR3 comprises 14 residues. The DNA for the CDR3 is TGTGCCAGCACCCCCAGCGGGGGGGCCTATGAGCAGTTCTTC. Its protein product is CASTPSGGAYEQFF.

This clonotype has at least ten counts. V usage is TRBV2 and J usage is TRBJ2-7, with no clear D. CDR1 SNHLY and CDR2 FYNNEI come from the germline V gene. The CDR3 loop spans 12 amino acids. V was clipped by 5 bases and J by 3 bases, with 8 bases between them. The CDR3 is CASSQQGYEQYV. CDR3 DNA: TGTGCCAGCAGTCAACAAGGCTACGAGCAGTACGTC.

This sequence joins TRBV20-1 and TRBJ2-2; D unresolved. The germline CDR1 and CDR2 sequences are DFQATT and SNEGSKA (reference sequence). The ends were cut back, 2 bases at V and 5 bases at J, with 12 bases in the middle. The CDR3 sequence is 14 residues long. The DNA of the CDR3 is TGCAGTGCTAGAATCCTAGGCGAGACCGGGGAGCTGTTTTTT. It yields the protein CSARILGETGELFF.